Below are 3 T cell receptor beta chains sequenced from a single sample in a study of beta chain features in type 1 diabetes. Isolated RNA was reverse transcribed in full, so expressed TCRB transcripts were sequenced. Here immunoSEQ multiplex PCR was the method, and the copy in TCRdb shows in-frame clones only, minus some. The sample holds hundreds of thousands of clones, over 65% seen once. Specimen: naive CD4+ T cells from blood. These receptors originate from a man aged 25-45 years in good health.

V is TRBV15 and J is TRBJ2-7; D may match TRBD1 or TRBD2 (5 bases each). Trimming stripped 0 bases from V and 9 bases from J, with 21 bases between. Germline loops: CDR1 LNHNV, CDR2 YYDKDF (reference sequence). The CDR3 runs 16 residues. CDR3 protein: CATSRDQGPQLFRQYF. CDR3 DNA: TGTGCCACCAGCAGAGATCAGGGACCGCAACTCTTCCGGCAGTACTTC.

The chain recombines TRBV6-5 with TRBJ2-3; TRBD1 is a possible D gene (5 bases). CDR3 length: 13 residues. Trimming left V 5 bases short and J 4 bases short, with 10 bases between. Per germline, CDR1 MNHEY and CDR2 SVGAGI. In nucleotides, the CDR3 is TGTGCCAGCAGTGACCCAGGGCCAGATACGCAGTATTTT. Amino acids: CASSDPGPDTQYF.

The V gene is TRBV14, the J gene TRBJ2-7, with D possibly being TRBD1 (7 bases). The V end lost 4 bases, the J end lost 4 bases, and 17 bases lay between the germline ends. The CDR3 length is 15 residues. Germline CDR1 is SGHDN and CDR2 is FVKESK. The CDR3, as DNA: TGTGCCAGCAGCCCTATACAGGGGCGGGGATACGAGCAGTACTTC. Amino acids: CASSPIQGRGYEQYF.